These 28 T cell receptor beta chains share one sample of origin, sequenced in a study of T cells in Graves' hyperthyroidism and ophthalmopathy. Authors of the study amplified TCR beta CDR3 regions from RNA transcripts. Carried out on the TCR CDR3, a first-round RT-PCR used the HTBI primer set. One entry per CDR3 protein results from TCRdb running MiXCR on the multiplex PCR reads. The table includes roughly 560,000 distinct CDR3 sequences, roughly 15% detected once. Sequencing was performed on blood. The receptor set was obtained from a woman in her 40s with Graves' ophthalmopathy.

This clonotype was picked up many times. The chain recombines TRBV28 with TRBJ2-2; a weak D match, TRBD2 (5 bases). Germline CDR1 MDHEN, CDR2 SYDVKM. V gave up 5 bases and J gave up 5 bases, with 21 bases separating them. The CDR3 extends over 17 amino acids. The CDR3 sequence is CASSLEGGRGGTGELFF. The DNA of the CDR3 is TGTGCCAGCAGTCTGGAAGGAGGACGCGGCGGTACCGGGGAGCTGTTTTTT.

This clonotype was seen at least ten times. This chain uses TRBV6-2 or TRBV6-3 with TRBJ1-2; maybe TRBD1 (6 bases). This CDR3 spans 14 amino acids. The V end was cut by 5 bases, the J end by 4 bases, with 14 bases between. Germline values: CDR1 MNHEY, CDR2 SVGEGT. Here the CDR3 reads CASSPSGHSYGYTF. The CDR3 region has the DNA TGTGCCAGCAGTCCCTCGGGACACTCCTATGGCTACACCTTC.

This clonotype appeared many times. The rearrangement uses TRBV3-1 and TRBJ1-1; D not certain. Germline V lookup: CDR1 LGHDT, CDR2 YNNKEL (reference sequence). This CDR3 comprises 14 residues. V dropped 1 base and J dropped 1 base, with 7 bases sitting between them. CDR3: CASSQGVANTEAFF. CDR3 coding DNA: TGTGCCAGCAGCCAAGGGGTTGCGAACACTGAAGCTTTCTTT.

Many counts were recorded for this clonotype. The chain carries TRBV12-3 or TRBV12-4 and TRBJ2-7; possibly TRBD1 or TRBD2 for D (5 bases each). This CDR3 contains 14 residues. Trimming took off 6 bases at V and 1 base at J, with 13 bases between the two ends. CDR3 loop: CASRRDAGSYEQYF. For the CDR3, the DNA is TGTGCCAGCAGGAGGGACGCAGGGTCCTACGAGCAGTACTTC.

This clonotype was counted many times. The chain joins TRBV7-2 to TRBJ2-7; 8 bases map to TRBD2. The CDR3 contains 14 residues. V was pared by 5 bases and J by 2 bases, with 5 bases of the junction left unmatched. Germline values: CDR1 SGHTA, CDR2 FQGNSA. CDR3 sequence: CASSVTSGTYEQYF. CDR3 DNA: TGTGCCAGCAGCGTCACTAGCGGAACCTACGAGCAGTACTTC. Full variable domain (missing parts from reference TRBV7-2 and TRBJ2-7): GAGVSQSPSNKVTEKGKDVELRCDPISGHTALYWYRQSLGQGLEFLIYFQGNSAPDKSGLPSDRFSAERTGGSVSTLTIQRTQQEDSAVYLCASSVTSGTYEQYFGPGTRLTVT.

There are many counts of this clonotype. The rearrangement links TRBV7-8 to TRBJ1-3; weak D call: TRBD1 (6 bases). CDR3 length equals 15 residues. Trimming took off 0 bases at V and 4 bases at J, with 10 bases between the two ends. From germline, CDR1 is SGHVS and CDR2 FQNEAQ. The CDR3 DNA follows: TGTGCCAGCAGCTTAGCGCACGGGACAGGAAACACCATATATTTT. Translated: CASSLAHGTGNTIYF. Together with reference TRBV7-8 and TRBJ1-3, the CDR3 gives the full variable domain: GAGVSQSPRYKVAKRGQDVALRCDPISGHVSLFWYQQALGQGPEFLTYFQNEAQLDKSGLPSDRFFAERPEGSVSTLKIQRTQQEDSAVYLCASSLAHGTGNTIYFGEGSWLTVV.

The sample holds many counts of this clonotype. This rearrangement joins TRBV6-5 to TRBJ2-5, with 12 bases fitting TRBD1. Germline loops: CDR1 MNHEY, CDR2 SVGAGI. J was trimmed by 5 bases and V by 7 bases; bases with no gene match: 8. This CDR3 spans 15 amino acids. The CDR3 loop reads CASKLGTGGAETQYF. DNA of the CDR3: TGTGCCAGCAAGCTAGGGACAGGGGGCGCGGAGACCCAGTACTTC.

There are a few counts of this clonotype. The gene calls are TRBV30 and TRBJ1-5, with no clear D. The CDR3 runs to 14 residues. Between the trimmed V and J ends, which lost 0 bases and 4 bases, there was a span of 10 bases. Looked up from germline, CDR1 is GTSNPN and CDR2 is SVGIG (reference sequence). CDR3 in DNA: TGTGCCTGGAGTGTAGCGGCCGGTAATCAGCCCCAGCATTTT. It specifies CAWSVAAGNQPQHF.

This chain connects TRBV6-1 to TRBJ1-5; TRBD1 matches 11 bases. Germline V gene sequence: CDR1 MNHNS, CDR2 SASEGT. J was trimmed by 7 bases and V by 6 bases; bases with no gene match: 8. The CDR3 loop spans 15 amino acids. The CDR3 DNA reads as TGTGCCAGCAGGAGGACCGGGACAGGGGGACAGCCCCAGCATTTT. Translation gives CASRRTGTGGQPQHF.

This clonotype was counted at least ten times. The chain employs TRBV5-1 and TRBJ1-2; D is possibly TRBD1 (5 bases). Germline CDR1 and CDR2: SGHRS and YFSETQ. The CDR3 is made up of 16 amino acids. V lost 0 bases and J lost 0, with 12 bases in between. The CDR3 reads CASSLVGVGANYGYTF. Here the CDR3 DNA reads TGCGCCAGCAGCTTGGTAGGGGTCGGAGCTAACTATGGCTACACCTTC.

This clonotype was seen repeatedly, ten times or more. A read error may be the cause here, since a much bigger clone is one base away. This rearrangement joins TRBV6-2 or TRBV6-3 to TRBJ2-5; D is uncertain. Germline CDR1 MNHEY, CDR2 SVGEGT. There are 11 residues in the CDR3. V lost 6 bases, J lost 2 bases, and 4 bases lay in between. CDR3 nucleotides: TGTGCCAGCAGCAAGCAAGAGACCCAGTACTTC. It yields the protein CASSKQETQYF.

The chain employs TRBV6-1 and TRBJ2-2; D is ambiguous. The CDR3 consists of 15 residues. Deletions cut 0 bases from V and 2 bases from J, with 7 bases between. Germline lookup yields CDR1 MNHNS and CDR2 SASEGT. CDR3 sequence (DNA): TGTGCCAGCAGTGAAGCCCAAAGAAACACCGGGGAGCTGTTTTTT. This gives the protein CASSEAQRNTGELFF.

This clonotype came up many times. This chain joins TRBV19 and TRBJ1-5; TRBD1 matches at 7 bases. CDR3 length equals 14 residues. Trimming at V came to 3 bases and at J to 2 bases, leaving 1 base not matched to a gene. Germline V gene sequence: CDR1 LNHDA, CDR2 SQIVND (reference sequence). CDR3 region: CASSITGGNQPQHF. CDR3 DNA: TGTGCCAGTAGTATCACAGGGGGCAATCAGCCCCAGCATTTT.

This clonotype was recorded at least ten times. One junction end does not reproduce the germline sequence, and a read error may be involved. The CDR3 spells CACSAGQIQETQYF. The CDR3, as DNA: TGTGCCTGCAGTGCTGGACAGATCCAAGAGACCCAGTACTTC. The chain couples TRBV28 to TRBJ2-5; possibly TRBD1 for D (6 bases). The CDR3 length is 14 residues. Germline V gene lookup returns CDR1 MDHEN and CDR2 SYDVKM.

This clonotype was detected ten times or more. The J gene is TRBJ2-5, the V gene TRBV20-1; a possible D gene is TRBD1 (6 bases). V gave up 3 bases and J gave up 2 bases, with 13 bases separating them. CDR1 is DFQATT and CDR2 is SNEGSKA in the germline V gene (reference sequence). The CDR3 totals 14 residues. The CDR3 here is CSASQTGAQETQYF. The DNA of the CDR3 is TGCAGTGCTAGCCAGACAGGTGCACAAGAGACCCAGTACTTC.

In DNA form, the CDR3 reads TGTGCCAGCAGTTTTTGGGACAGGGTATACGAGCAGTACTTC. It is translated as CASSFWDRVYEQYF. V gene TRBV28 combines with J gene TRBJ2-7, with 9 nucleotides matching TRBD1. Germline V CDR1 and CDR2: MDHEN, SYDVKM. CDR3 length: 14 residues. The ends lost 3 bases at V and 4 bases at J; junction bases unmatched: 4.

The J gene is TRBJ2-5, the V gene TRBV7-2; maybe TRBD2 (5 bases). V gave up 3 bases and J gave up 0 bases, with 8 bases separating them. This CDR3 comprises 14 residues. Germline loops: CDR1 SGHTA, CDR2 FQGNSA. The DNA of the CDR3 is TGTGCCAGCAGCTTCGGGATCAACCAAGAGACCCAGTACTTC. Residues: CASSFGINQETQYF.

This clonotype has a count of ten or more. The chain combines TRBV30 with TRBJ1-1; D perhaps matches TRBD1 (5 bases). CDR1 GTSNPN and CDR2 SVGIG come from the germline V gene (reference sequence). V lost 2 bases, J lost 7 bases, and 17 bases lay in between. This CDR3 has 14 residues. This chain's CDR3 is CAWSWAGGLGEAFF. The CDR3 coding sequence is TGTGCCTGGAGTTGGGCGGGGGGGTTAGGTGAAGCTTTCTTT.

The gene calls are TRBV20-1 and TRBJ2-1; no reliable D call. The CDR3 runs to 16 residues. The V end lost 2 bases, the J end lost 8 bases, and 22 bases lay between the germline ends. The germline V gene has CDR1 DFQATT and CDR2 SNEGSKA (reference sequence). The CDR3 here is CSARPEINRRGYEQFF. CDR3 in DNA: TGCAGTGCTAGACCCGAGATAAACCGGAGAGGATATGAGCAGTTCTTC.

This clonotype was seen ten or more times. The CDR3 reads CSVADRFEETQYF. In DNA form, the CDR3 reads TGCAGCGTTGCGGACAGGTTCGAAGAGACCCAGTACTTC. V and J are TRBV29-1 and TRBJ2-5, with 7 bases aligning to TRBD1. CDR3 length: 13 amino acids. Germline CDR1 and CDR2: SQVTM and ANQGSEA. V lost 4 bases, J lost 3 bases, and 5 bases stayed unmatched.

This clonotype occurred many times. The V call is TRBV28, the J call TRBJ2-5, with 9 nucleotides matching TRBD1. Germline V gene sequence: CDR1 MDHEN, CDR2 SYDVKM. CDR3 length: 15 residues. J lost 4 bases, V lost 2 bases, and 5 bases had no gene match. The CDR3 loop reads CASSLPGTGSETQYF. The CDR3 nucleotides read TGTGCCAGCAGTTTACCGGGGACAGGGTCAGAGACCCAGTACTTC.

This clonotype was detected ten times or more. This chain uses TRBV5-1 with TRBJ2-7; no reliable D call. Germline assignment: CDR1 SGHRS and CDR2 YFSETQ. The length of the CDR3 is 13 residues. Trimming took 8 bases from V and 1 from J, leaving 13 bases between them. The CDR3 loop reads CASRYGPSYEQYF. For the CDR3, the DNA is TGCGCCAGTAGATACGGGCCTTCCTACGAGCAGTACTTC.

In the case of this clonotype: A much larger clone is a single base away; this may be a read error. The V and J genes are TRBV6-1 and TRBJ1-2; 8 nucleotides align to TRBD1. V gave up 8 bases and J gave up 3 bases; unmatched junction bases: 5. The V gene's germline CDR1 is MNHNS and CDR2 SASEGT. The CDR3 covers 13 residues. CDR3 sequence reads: CASARTGYYGYTF. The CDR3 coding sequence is TGTGCCAGCGCCCGGACAGGGTACTATGGCTACACCTTC.

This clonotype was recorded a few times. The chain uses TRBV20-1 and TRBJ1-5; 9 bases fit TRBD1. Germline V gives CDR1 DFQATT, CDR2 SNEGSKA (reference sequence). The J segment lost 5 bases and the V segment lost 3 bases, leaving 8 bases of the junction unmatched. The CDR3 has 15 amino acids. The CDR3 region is CSARLRDRDYQPQHF. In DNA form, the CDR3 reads TGCAGTGCTAGGCTCCGGGACAGGGACTATCAGCCCCAGCATTTT.

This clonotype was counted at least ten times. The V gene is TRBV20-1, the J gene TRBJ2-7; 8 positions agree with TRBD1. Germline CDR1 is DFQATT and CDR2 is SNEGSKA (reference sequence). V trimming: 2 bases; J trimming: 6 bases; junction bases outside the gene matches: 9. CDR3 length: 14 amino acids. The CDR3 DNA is TGCAGTGCTAGACTAACAGGGGGTCGGGTCGAGCAGTACTTC. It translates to CSARLTGGRVEQYF.

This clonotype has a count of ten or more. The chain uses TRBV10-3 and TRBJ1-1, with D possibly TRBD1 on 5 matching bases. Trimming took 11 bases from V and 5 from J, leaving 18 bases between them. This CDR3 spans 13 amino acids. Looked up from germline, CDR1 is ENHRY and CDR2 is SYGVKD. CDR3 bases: TGTGCCGCCAGGGAGTTGCCCCAAACTGAAGCTTTCTTT. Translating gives CAARELPQTEAFF.

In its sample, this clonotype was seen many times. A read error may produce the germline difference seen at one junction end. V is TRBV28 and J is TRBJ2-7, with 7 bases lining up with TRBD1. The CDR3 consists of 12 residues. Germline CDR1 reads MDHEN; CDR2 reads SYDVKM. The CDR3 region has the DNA TGTGCCAGCAGTACAACCGACAGGGCCGCTGACTTC. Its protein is CASSTTDRAADF.

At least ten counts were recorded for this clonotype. CDR3 sequence: CSAGQGNSPLHF. CDR3 DNA: TGCAGTGCTGGACAGGGGAATTCACCCCTCCACTTT. The chain recombines TRBV20-1 with TRBJ1-6; TRBD1 matches at 9 bases. Germline-derived CDR1 and CDR2 are DFQATT and SNEGSKA (reference sequence). The CDR3 runs 12 residues. J lost 7 bases, V lost 5 bases, and 0 bases had no gene match.